This T cell receptor (beta chain) was recovered during a study of response to subunit inactivated influenza vaccine. General study points: Authors suggested that a seasonal influenza vaccination recruits few new T cells each time.

Concerning this clonotype itself: Its antigen remains unidentified.

With 4 bases clipped from V and 5 bases from J, the junction kept 6 bases outside the gene matches. This CDR3 spans 14 amino acids. Germline V gives CDR1 SGHTA, CDR2 FQGNSA. From the RT-PCR reads, TCRdb called clonotypes with MiXCR, one entry per CDR3 protein. The sample records about 520,000 distinct CDR3 sequences, approximately 24% being singletons. The input for sequencing was CD4+ T cells sorted from PBMCs, taken roughly 5 days after vaccination. This chain links TRBV7-2 with TRBJ2-5; 8 bases fit TRBD1. The receptor was isolated from a man between 45 and 60 years old who received an inactivated influenza vaccine. The CDR3 DNA is TGTGCCAGCAGCTGGCAGGGGGCAGGGGAGACCCAGTACTTC. Residues: CASSWQGAGETQYF.